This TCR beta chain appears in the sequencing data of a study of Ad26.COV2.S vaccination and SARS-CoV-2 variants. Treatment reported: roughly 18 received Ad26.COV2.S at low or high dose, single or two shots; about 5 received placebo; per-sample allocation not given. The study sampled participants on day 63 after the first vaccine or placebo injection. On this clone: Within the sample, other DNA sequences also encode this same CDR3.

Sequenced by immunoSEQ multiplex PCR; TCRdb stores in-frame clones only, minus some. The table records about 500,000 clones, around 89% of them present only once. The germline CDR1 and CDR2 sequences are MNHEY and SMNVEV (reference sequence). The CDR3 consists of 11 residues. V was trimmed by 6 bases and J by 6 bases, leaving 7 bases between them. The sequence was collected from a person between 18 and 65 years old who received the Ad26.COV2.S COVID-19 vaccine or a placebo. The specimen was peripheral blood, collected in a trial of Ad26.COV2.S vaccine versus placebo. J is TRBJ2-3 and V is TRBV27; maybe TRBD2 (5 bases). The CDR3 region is CASSLADTQYF. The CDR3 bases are TGTGCCAGCAGCTTAGCGGATACGCAGTATTTT.